This T cell receptor beta chain is drawn from a study of control samples from healthy donors and cancer patients. The CDR3 loop spans 16 amino acids. CDR1 is SGHTS and CDR2 is YDEGEE in the germline V gene. The V and J ends lost 7 bases and 7 bases, in that order; junction bases with no gene match: 16. Method: immunoSEQ multiplex PCR; TCRdb's copy keeps in-frame clones and lacks some. Here the sample spans some 100,000 clones, 79% being singletons. The receptor was isolated from a woman aged 30 to 39 in good health. Sample: blood. This sequence joins TRBV5-8 and TRBJ2-2; TRBD2 agrees at 7 bases. The DNA for the CDR3 is TGTGCCAGCTCAAGACGGGGGACTATGGGGGTCGGGGAGCTGTTTTTT. Protein product: CASSRRGTMGVGELFF.